This T cell receptor (beta chain) was identified during a study of cytomegalovirus exposure and HLA in healthy donors. The junction had 11 bases not matched to a gene; V was cut back by 5 bases and J by 8 bases. Germline V lookup: CDR1 SEHNR, CDR2 FQNEAQ (reference sequence). The CDR3 extends over 14 amino acids. Both 60 Vbeta primers and 13 Jbeta primers went into the PCR. Some clones are missing from TCRdb's copy, which holds only in-frame ones; the method was immunoSEQ multiplex PCR. There are about 200,000 clones in the sample; less than 80% occur only once, and 4.4% lies in the top ten. V gene TRBV7-9 combines with J gene TRBJ1-2; 7 bases map to TRBD1. This clonotype originated in a woman aged 25-40 years in good health and CMV-seropositive. The sequenced sample consisted of PBMCs. The CDR3 nucleotides are TGTGCCAGCAGCAGGGACAGTCTCCGGAGGGGCTACACCTTC. Its translation is CASSRDSLRRGYTF.